Listed below are T cell receptor beta chains from one sample, sequenced in a study of T-cell reconstitution after alpha-beta-depleted transplantation in children. TCRdb ran MiXCR on the PCR reads and lists one entry per CDR3 protein. The sample has hundreds of thousands of distinct CDR3 sequences; about 11% are singletons. This material consisted of PBMCs from the stem cell graft donor, taken from the stem cell graft. These receptors were obtained from a human donor who donated a stem cell graft to a child with acute myeloid leukemia. Both conserved end residues are part of each CDR3. The order of the fields is CDR3 length, V gene, clone size, D gene, J gene, CDR3 protein, CDR3 DNA. D genes are given only for firm matches. Only some rows state a clone size, as once, few, many or a class for expanded clones.

CDR3 length: 13; V gene: TRBV24-1; clone size: .; D gene: .; J gene: TRBJ2-3; CDR3 protein: CATSSSDTDTQYF; CDR3 DNA: TGTGCCACCAGTTCTTCAGACACAGATACGCAGTATTTT
CDR3 length: 14; V gene: TRBV7-9; clone size: .; D gene: .; J gene: TRBJ2-5; CDR3 protein: CASSQVGPQETQYF; CDR3 DNA: TGTGCCAGCAGCCAGGTGGGGCCCCAAGAGACCCAGTACTTC
CDR3 length: 15; V gene: TRBV7-3; clone size: many; D gene: TRBD2; J gene: TRBJ2-3; CDR3 protein: CASSSDGGGTDTQYF; CDR3 DNA: TGTGCCAGCAGCTCTGACGGGGGGGGCACAGATACGCAGTATTTT
CDR3 length: 13; V gene: TRBV4-3; clone size: many; D gene: .; J gene: TRBJ1-5; CDR3 protein: CASSLSRGQPQHF; CDR3 DNA: TGCGCCAGCAGCCTAAGCCGCGGTCAGCCCCAGCATTTT
CDR3 length: 14; V gene: TRBV11-1; clone size: few; D gene: .; J gene: TRBJ2-1; CDR3 protein: CASSPGNQDNEQFF; CDR3 DNA: TGTGCCAGCAGCCCGGGAAATCAGGACAATGAGCAGTTCTTC
CDR3 length: 13; V gene: TRBV29-1; clone size: many; D gene: .; J gene: TRBJ2-7; CDR3 protein: CSVGKEISYEQYF; CDR3 DNA: TGCAGCGTTGGCAAAGAAATCTCCTACGAGCAGTACTTC
CDR3 length: 16; V gene: TRBV6-5; clone size: few; D gene: TRBD2; J gene: TRBJ2-1; CDR3 protein: CASSYGGLAGNNEQFF; CDR3 DNA: TGTGCCAGCAGTTACGGGGGACTAGCGGGAAATAATGAGCAGTTCTTC
CDR3 length: 14; V gene: TRBV7-2; clone size: few; D gene: .; J gene: TRBJ2-1; CDR3 protein: CASSTSDWNNEQFF; CDR3 DNA: TGTGCCAGCAGTACATCGGACTGGAACAATGAGCAGTTCTTC
CDR3 length: 14; V gene: TRBV28; clone size: few; D gene: TRBD1; J gene: TRBJ2-7; CDR3 protein: CASSFDRVGDEQYF; CDR3 DNA: TGTGCCAGCAGTTTTGACAGGGTCGGAGACGAGCAGTACTTC
CDR3 length: 15; V gene: TRBV5-1; clone size: few; D gene: .; J gene: TRBJ1-5; CDR3 protein: CASSLFTGSNQPQHF; CDR3 DNA: TGCGCCAGCAGCTTGTTCACGGGTAGCAATCAGCCCCAGCATTTT
CDR3 length: 15; V gene: TRBV5-5; clone size: .; D gene: TRBD2; J gene: TRBJ2-1; CDR3 protein: CASRTTSGSSNEQFF; CDR3 DNA: TGTGCCAGCAGGACGACTAGCGGGAGTAGCAATGAGCAGTTCTTC
CDR3 length: 16; V gene: TRBV5-1; clone size: .; D gene: TRBD2; J gene: TRBJ2-1; CDR3 protein: CASSGGGLAGGNEQFF; CDR3 DNA: TGCGCCAGCAGCGGCGGGGGACTAGCGGGAGGCAATGAGCAGTTCTTC
CDR3 length: 14; V gene: TRBV12-3/TRBV12-4; clone size: few; D gene: .; J gene: TRBJ1-1; CDR3 protein: CATFPWSGDTEAFF; CDR3 DNA: TGTGCCACCTTCCCCTGGTCCGGGGACACTGAAGCTTTCTTT
CDR3 length: 13; V gene: TRBV20-1; clone size: few; D gene: TRBD2; J gene: TRBJ2-5; CDR3 protein: CSAHAGTSGIQYF; CDR3 DNA: TGCAGTGCTCACGCCGGGACTAGCGGGATCCAGTACTTC
CDR3 length: 16; V gene: TRBV7-2; clone size: many; D gene: TRBD2; J gene: TRBJ2-3; CDR3 protein: CASSFSGTSGTDTQYF; CDR3 DNA: TGTGCCAGCAGCTTCTCCGGGACTAGCGGGACAGATACGCAGTATTTT
CDR3 length: 13; V gene: TRBV20-1; clone size: few; D gene: TRBD2; J gene: TRBJ2-5; CDR3 protein: CSAGTSFQAAQYF; CDR3 DNA: TGCAGTGCCGGGACTAGCTTTCAGGCGGCCCAGTACTTC
CDR3 length: 12; V gene: TRBV29-1; clone size: many; D gene: .; J gene: TRBJ2-4; CDR3 protein: CSVRRRGNIQYF; CDR3 DNA: TGCAGCGTTCGTCGGAGGGGAAACATTCAGTACTTC
CDR3 length: 14; V gene: TRBV27; clone size: few; D gene: .; J gene: TRBJ2-7; CDR3 protein: CASSSRPIPYEQYF; CDR3 DNA: TGTGCCAGCAGTTCTAGACCGATCCCCTACGAGCAGTACTTC
CDR3 length: 16; V gene: TRBV12-3/TRBV12-4; clone size: few; D gene: .; J gene: TRBJ2-5; CDR3 protein: CASSPIVWAEQETQYF; CDR3 DNA: TGTGCCAGCAGCCCCATAGTGTGGGCGGAACAAGAGACCCAGTACTTC
CDR3 length: 14; V gene: TRBV7-3; clone size: many; D gene: .; J gene: TRBJ2-2; CDR3 protein: CASSLSRYTGELFF; CDR3 DNA: TGTGCCAGCAGCTTATCCCGGTACACCGGGGAGCTGTTTTTT
CDR3 length: 16; V gene: TRBV7-2; clone size: few; D gene: TRBD1; J gene: TRBJ1-5; CDR3 protein: CASSLAGTGPMTPQHF; CDR3 DNA: TGTGCCAGCAGCTTAGCCGGGACAGGTCCCATGACGCCCCAGCATTTT
CDR3 length: 10; V gene: TRBV29-1; clone size: few; D gene: .; J gene: TRBJ1-2; CDR3 protein: CSVTDYGYTF; CDR3 DNA: TGCAGCGTGACAGACTATGGCTACACCTTC
CDR3 length: 15; V gene: TRBV4-3; clone size: .; D gene: .; J gene: TRBJ2-7; CDR3 protein: CASRQGVQGIYEQYF; CDR3 DNA: TGCGCCAGCAGACAAGGGGTCCAAGGGATCTACGAGCAGTACTTC
CDR3 length: 13; V gene: TRBV20-1; clone size: few; D gene: TRBD1; J gene: TRBJ1-2; CDR3 protein: CSGTRGQGAGYTF; CDR3 DNA: TGCAGTGGGACCAGGGGACAGGGGGCAGGCTACACCTTC
CDR3 length: 15; V gene: TRBV7-3; clone size: .; D gene: .; J gene: TRBJ2-2; CDR3 protein: CASSLRGPNTGELFF; CDR3 DNA: TGTGCCAGCAGCTTAAGGGGCCCGAACACCGGGGAGCTGTTTTTT
CDR3 length: 14; V gene: TRBV29-1; clone size: few; D gene: .; J gene: TRBJ2-1; CDR3 protein: CSVDPGPSYNEQFF; CDR3 DNA: TGCAGCGTTGATCCGGGGCCCTCCTACAATGAGCAGTTCTTC
CDR3 length: 13; V gene: TRBV4-1; clone size: .; D gene: TRBD2; J gene: TRBJ2-1; CDR3 protein: CASSFPGGSEQFF; CDR3 DNA: TGCGCCAGCAGCTTCCCGGGGGGAAGTGAGCAGTTCTTC
CDR3 length: 14; V gene: TRBV5-1; clone size: few; D gene: TRBD1; J gene: TRBJ2-7; CDR3 protein: CASSVTGGAYEQYF; CDR3 DNA: TGCGCCAGCAGCGTGACAGGGGGCGCGTACGAGCAGTACTTC
CDR3 length: 15; V gene: TRBV20-1; clone size: .; D gene: .; J gene: TRBJ1-6; CDR3 protein: CSARERGSGNSPLHF; CDR3 DNA: TGCAGTGCTAGAGAACGGGGGTCAGGCAATTCACCCCTCCACTTT
CDR3 length: 16; V gene: TRBV4-2; clone size: many; D gene: .; J gene: TRBJ1-5; CDR3 protein: CASSQERTRVDQPQHF; CDR3 DNA: TGTGCCAGCAGCCAAGAAAGGACGCGGGTAGATCAGCCCCAGCATTTT
CDR3 length: 13; V gene: TRBV20-1; clone size: many; D gene: TRBD1; J gene: TRBJ2-5; CDR3 protein: CSVFTGEQETQYF; CDR3 DNA: TGCAGTGTTTTTACAGGGGAACAAGAGACCCAGTACTTC
CDR3 length: 9; V gene: TRBV29-1; clone size: few; D gene: .; J gene: TRBJ2-1; CDR3 protein: CSVGGEQFF; CDR3 DNA: TGCAGCGTTGGGGGTGAGCAGTTCTTC
CDR3 length: 12; V gene: TRBV5-1; clone size: many; D gene: .; J gene: TRBJ2-1; CDR3 protein: CASSAGYNEQFF; CDR3 DNA: TGCGCCAGTTCGGCTGGCTACAATGAGCAGTTCTTC
CDR3 length: 14; V gene: TRBV20-1; clone size: .; D gene: .; J gene: TRBJ2-6; CDR3 protein: CSAHEGAGANVLTF; CDR3 DNA: TGCAGTGCTCATGAGGGGGCTGGGGCCAACGTCCTGACTTTC
CDR3 length: 20; V gene: TRBV6-2/TRBV6-3; clone size: few; D gene: TRBD2; J gene: TRBJ2-2; CDR3 protein: CASSYSIFFSGGRNTGELFF; CDR3 DNA: TGTGCCAGCAGTTACTCGATCTTTTTCAGCGGGGGACGAAACACCGGGGAGCTGTTTTTT
CDR3 length: 15; V gene: TRBV10-3; clone size: many; D gene: .; J gene: TRBJ2-3; CDR3 protein: CATVGSNGGTDTQYF; CDR3 DNA: TGTGCCACCGTCGGCTCCAACGGCGGCACAGATACGCAGTATTTT
CDR3 length: 17; V gene: TRBV5-6; clone size: many; D gene: .; J gene: TRBJ2-1; CDR3 protein: CASSRGPRGNLGNEQFF; CDR3 DNA: TGTGCCAGCAGCAGGGGACCCCGGGGGAACTTAGGAAATGAGCAGTTCTTC
CDR3 length: 13; V gene: TRBV6-5; clone size: few; D gene: .; J gene: TRBJ2-7; CDR3 protein: CASSLAQGGEQYF; CDR3 DNA: TGTGCCAGCAGTTTAGCCCAAGGGGGTGAGCAGTACTTC
CDR3 length: 17; V gene: TRBV12-3/TRBV12-4; clone size: few; D gene: .; J gene: TRBJ2-3; CDR3 protein: CASSLRVAGSSTDTQYF; CDR3 DNA: TGTGCCAGCAGTTTAAGGGTTGCGGGGAGTAGCACAGATACGCAGTATTTT
CDR3 length: 15; V gene: TRBV4-2; clone size: .; D gene: TRBD1; J gene: TRBJ2-3; CDR3 protein: CASSQEQGTRDTQYF; CDR3 DNA: TGTGCCAGCAGCCAGGAACAGGGGACCCGAGATACGCAGTATTTT
CDR3 length: 15; V gene: TRBV10-3; clone size: few; D gene: .; J gene: TRBJ2-7; CDR3 protein: CAISASANGVHEQYF; CDR3 DNA: TGTGCCATCAGTGCTAGCGCCAACGGAGTCCACGAGCAGTACTTC
CDR3 length: 17; V gene: TRBV20-1; clone size: .; D gene: TRBD2; J gene: TRBJ2-5; CDR3 protein: CSAGTSGSRPMWETQYF; CDR3 DNA: TGCAGTGCTGGTACTAGCGGGAGTCGGCCCATGTGGGAGACCCAGTACTTC
CDR3 length: 18; V gene: TRBV28; clone size: many; D gene: TRBD2; J gene: TRBJ2-2; CDR3 protein: CASSPEGLAATNTGELFF; CDR3 DNA: TGTGCCAGCAGCCCCGAGGGACTAGCGGCTACGAACACCGGGGAGCTGTTTTTT
CDR3 length: 15; V gene: TRBV20-1; clone size: .; D gene: TRBD1; J gene: TRBJ1-6; CDR3 protein: CSARPPTGAWSPLHF; CDR3 DNA: TGCAGTGCTAGACCCCCGACAGGGGCCTGGTCACCCCTCCACTTT
CDR3 length: 13; V gene: TRBV28; clone size: few; D gene: TRBD2; J gene: TRBJ2-5; CDR3 protein: CASRTGTMKTQYF; CDR3 DNA: TGTGCCAGCAGAACCGGGACTATGAAGACCCAGTACTTC
CDR3 length: 15; V gene: TRBV5-1; clone size: .; D gene: .; J gene: TRBJ2-3; CDR3 protein: CASSLVRGTTDTQYF; CDR3 DNA: TGCGCCAGCAGCTTGGTACGGGGGACCACAGATACGCAGTATTTT
CDR3 length: 16; V gene: TRBV6-1; clone size: few; D gene: .; J gene: TRBJ2-2; CDR3 protein: CASRKGGRIGTGELFF; CDR3 DNA: TGTGCCAGCAGAAAGGGGGGGAGGATAGGGACCGGGGAGCTGTTTTTT
CDR3 length: 16; V gene: TRBV14; clone size: .; D gene: .; J gene: TRBJ2-1; CDR3 protein: CASSPGTKILGDEQFF; CDR3 DNA: TGTGCCAGCAGTCCCGGGACAAAGATCTTAGGGGATGAGCAGTTCTTC
CDR3 length: 15; V gene: TRBV19; clone size: many; D gene: .; J gene: TRBJ2-6; CDR3 protein: CASSIFSSGANVLTF; CDR3 DNA: TGTGCCAGTAGTATATTTTCCTCTGGGGCCAACGTCCTGACTTTC
CDR3 length: 12; V gene: TRBV30; clone size: .; D gene: .; J gene: TRBJ2-7; CDR3 protein: CAWATVVYEQYF; CDR3 DNA: TGTGCCTGGGCGACTGTCGTCTACGAGCAGTACTTC
CDR3 length: 17; V gene: TRBV20-1; clone size: few; D gene: TRBD2; J gene: TRBJ2-3; CDR3 protein: CMAGGPSKHLDTDTQYF; CDR3 DNA: TGCATGGCGGGAGGGCCGTCAAAACACCTCGACACAGATACGCAGTATTTT
CDR3 length: 13; V gene: TRBV12-3/TRBV12-4; clone size: .; D gene: .; J gene: TRBJ1-1; CDR3 protein: CASTDSGNTEAFF; CDR3 DNA: TGTGCCAGCACCGACAGCGGCAACACTGAAGCTTTCTTT
CDR3 length: 16; V gene: TRBV29-1; clone size: many; D gene: .; J gene: TRBJ2-2; CDR3 protein: CSVEARDKGVAGELFF; CDR3 DNA: TGCAGCGTTGAAGCCCGGGACAAAGGGGTCGCCGGGGAGCTGTTTTTT